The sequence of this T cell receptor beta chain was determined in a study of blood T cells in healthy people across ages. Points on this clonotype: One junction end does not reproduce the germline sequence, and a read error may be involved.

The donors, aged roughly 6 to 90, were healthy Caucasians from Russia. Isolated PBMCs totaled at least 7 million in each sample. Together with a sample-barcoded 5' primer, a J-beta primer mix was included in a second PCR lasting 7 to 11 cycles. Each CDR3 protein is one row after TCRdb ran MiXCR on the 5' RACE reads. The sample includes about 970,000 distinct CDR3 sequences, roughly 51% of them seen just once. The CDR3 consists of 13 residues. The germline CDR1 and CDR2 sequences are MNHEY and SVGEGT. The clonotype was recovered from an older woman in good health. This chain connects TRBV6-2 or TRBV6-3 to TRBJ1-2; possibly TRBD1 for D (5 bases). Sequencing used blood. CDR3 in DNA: TGTGCCAGCAGTTTGGGACGGGACTATGGCAACACCTTC. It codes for CASSLGRDYGNTF.